The 12 T cell receptor beta chains listed next were all sequenced from one sample in a study of neoadjuvant anti-PD-1 for oral cavity cancer. Only in-frame clones appear in the TCRdb table, and some are missing; sequencing was by immunoSEQ multiplex PCR. The data contain tens of thousands of clones, approximately 79% of them seen just once; the ten biggest clones take up 2.5% to 3%. Sequences were derived from PBMCs, sampled before nivolumab (anti-PD-1) treatment. These receptors were obtained from a person aged 40 to 85 with oral cavity squamous cell carcinoma.

V is TRBV19 and J is TRBJ1-2, with a tentative D call TRBD1 (6 bases). This CDR3 is 13 amino acids long. Looked up from germline, CDR1 is LNHDA and CDR2 is SQIVND (reference sequence). V gave up 6 bases and J gave up 2 bases, with 10 bases separating them. In DNA form, the CDR3 reads TGTGCCAGTAGGATCGGGGGCAACTATGGCTACACCTTC. This codes for CASRIGGNYGYTF.

CDR3 nucleotide sequence: TGTGCCAGCATGGAGGCCAATGAGCAGTTCTTC. It yields the protein CASMEANEQFF. The chain carries TRBV2 and TRBJ2-1, with D maybe TRBD2 (5 bases). CDR1 is SNHLY and CDR2 is FYNNEI in the germline V gene. The CDR3 has 11 amino acids. V lost 7 bases and J lost 6, with 7 bases in between.

The chain recombines TRBV19 with TRBJ1-6, with TRBD1 as a possible D gene (5 bases). The V end was cut by 5 bases, the J end by 11 bases, with 25 bases between. This CDR3 contains 17 residues. The germline gives CDR1 LNHDA, CDR2 SQIVND (reference sequence). CDR3 bases: TGTGCCAGTAGTGTCCGGGACGGGGGAAATAATTGGCCACCCCTCCACTTT. This translates into CASSVRDGGNNWPPLHF.

A single count supports this clone. The gene calls are TRBV19 and TRBJ2-6; the D gene is possibly TRBD1 (5 bases). CDR1 and CDR2 from the germline V gene are LNHDA and SQIVND (reference sequence). The germline V and J ends were trimmed by 6 bases and 2 bases, with 17 bases remaining between them. The CDR3 has 17 residues. The chain's CDR3 is CASRSILQGTGANVLTF. The DNA of the CDR3 is TGTGCCAGTAGGAGTATCCTTCAGGGAACTGGGGCCAACGTCCTGACTTTC. Drawing the rest from reference TRBV19 and TRBJ2-6, the complete variable domain is DGGITQSPKYLFRKEGQNVTLSCEQNLNHDAMYWYRQDPGQGLRLIYYSQIVNDFQKGDIAEGYSVSREKKESFPLTVTSAQKNPTAFYLCASRSILQGTGANVLTFGAGSRLTVL.

The V call is TRBV10-2, the J call TRBJ1-5; D not resolved. The germline gives CDR1 WSHSY, CDR2 SAAADI. The CDR3 is 13 residues long. Trimming cost V 5 bases and J 3 bases, with 8 bases left between them. In nucleotides, the CDR3 is TGCGCCAGCAGTCCAAACGACAATCAGCCCCAGCATTTT. The encoded protein is CASSPNDNQPQHF.

The chain carries TRBV11-2 and TRBJ2-3, with D possibly matching TRBD1 (5 bases). Per germline, CDR1 SGHAT and CDR2 FQNNGV. V was trimmed by 5 bases and J by 0 bases, leaving 12 bases between them. The CDR3 spans 15 residues. The CDR3 DNA sequence: TGTGCCAGCAGCCCCCAAAGGGGTAGCACAGATACGCAGTATTTT. Translated: CASSPQRGSTDTQYF.

The chain recombines TRBV19 with TRBJ2-7; 7 nucleotides agree with TRBD1. Germline CDR1 and CDR2: LNHDA and SQIVND (reference sequence). CDR3 size: 13 residues. Unmatched junction bases numbered 4, after V lost 3 bases and J lost 5 bases. CDR3 region: CASSIGTVNEQYF. The CDR3 DNA reads TGTGCCAGTAGTATCGGGACAGTGAACGAGCAGTACTTC.

This rearrangement joins TRBV6-6 to TRBJ2-7; D not resolved. The CDR3 extends over 14 amino acids. V was pared by 0 bases and J by 3 bases, with 9 bases between. Per germline, CDR1 MNHNY and CDR2 SVGAGI (reference sequence). The chain's CDR3 is CASSYSRDVYEQYF. The DNA for the CDR3 is TGTGCCAGCAGTTACTCGAGAGATGTCTACGAGCAGTACTTC.

This chain uses TRBV2 with TRBJ1-5; the match to TRBD1 covers 11 bases. Germline V CDR1 and CDR2: SNHLY, FYNNEI. Unmatched junction bases numbered 6, after V lost 5 bases and J lost 6 bases. The CDR3 has 15 residues. The DNA of the CDR3 is TGTGCCAGCAGTTTACGGGACAGGGGGAGTCAGCCCCAGCATTTT. This gives the protein CASSLRDRGSQPQHF.

The chain employs TRBV19 and TRBJ1-4; 11 nucleotides match TRBD1. V lost 6 bases, J lost 5 bases, and 2 bases stayed unmatched. The CDR3 loop spans 14 amino acids. CDR1 and CDR2 from the germline V gene are LNHDA and SQIVND (reference sequence). CDR3 sequence: CASRGQGVNEKLFF. The CDR3 DNA reads as TGTGCCAGTAGGGGACAGGGGGTCAATGAAAAACTGTTTTTT.

This clone was recorded once. The chain combines TRBV11-2 with TRBJ2-2; no clear D gene. CDR1 and CDR2 (germline): SGHAT, FQNNGV. The V end lost 5 bases, the J end lost 6 bases, and 7 bases lay between the germline ends. CDR3 length: 12 residues. CDR3: CASSRMSGELFF. In nucleotides, the CDR3 is TGTGCCAGCAGCCGTATGTCCGGGGAGCTGTTTTTT.

V and J are TRBV6-1 and TRBJ2-5; TRBD2 matches at 8 bases. This CDR3 region has 13 residues. Germline-derived CDR1 and CDR2 are MNHNS and SASEGT. V was pared by 8 bases and J by 1 base, with 3 bases of the junction left unmatched. CDR3 DNA: TGTGCCAGCCTAGCGGGTCTCCAAGAGACCCAGTACTTC. It specifies CASLAGLQETQYF.